This T cell receptor beta chain is drawn from a study of sequential checkpoint blockade in melanoma. For the study at large: After both sequences, patients received maintenance nivolumab. TCRβ was sequenced from DNA of approximately 92 pretreatment tumors.

Regarding treatment: randomized to nivolumab then ipilimumab (arm A) or the reverse (arm B). The V end lost 3 bases, the J end lost 5 bases, and 13 bases lay between the germline ends. The CDR3 covers 14 residues. Per germline, CDR1 SGHNT and CDR2 YENEEA. Profiled with immunoSEQ multiplex PCR; TCRdb holds only in-frame clones, not every one. The sample includes fewer than 8,000 clones, 23% of them seen just once. The sequencing here drew on tumor tissue (inferred from file names), taken from a patient given nivolumab and ipilimumab in sequence. The source of this sequence is a human donor with melanoma. This chain connects TRBV11-3 to TRBJ1-1; D is unresolved. In nucleotides, the CDR3 is TGTGCCAGCAGCTTTTGGGGTGAGTCGACTGAAGCTTTCTTT. This sequence encodes CASSFWGESTEAFF.